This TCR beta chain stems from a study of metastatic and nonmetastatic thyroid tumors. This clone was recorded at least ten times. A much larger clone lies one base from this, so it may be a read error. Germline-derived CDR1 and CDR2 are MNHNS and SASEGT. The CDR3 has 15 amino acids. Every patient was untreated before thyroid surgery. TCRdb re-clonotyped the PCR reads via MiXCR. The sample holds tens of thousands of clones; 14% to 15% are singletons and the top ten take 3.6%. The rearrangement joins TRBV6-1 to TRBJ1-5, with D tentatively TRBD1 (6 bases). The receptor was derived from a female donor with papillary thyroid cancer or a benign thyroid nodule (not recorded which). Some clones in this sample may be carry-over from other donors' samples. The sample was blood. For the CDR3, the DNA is TGTGCCAGCAGCATGGGGGCCTTGAGCAATCAGTCCCAGCATTTT. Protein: CASSMGALSNQSQHF.